This TCR beta chain was profiled in a study of T cells after yellow fever vaccination. Overall study context: The authors prepared low-cell-number fractions using SMART-Seq v4 Ultra Low Input.

Worth noting for this clonotype: Its antigen is unidentified.

Study-level points and caveats: Weaker overall, the secondary response nonetheless peaked faster (day 5 versus 15).

Trimming at V came to 4 bases and at J to 3 bases, leaving 7 bases not matched to a gene. This CDR3 has 14 residues. CDR1 is SGHRS and CDR2 is YFSETQ in the germline V gene. As TCR cDNA was made by 5'RACE template switching, a universal primer site and UMIs were added. TCRdb independently ran MiXCR on the 5' RACE reads; one entry per CDR3 protein. The repertoire holds some 670,000 distinct CDR3 sequences, with around an eighth as singletons. The TCR originated in a man younger than 45 who received the YFV17D yellow fever vaccine. This sequence joins TRBV5-1 and TRBJ2-7; 7 bases line up with TRBD1. Material: PBMCs, obtained on the day of the yellow fever booster vaccination. This CDR3 is CASSLIQGIYEQYF. CDR3 sequence (DNA): TGCGCCAGCAGCCTCATACAGGGGATCTACGAGCAGTACTTC. The complete variable domain, with remaining parts taken from reference TRBV5-1 and TRBJ2-7, reads KAGVTQTPRYLIKTRGQQVTLSCSPISGHRSVSWYQQTPGQGLQFLFEYFSETQRNKGNFPGRFSGRQFSNSRSEMNVSTLELGDSALYLCASSLIQGIYEQYFGPGTRLTVT.